This T cell receptor (beta chain) came from a study of neoadjuvant anti-PD-1 for oral cavity cancer (dated by TCRdb to about 2021). In the study overall: Patients mostly received three to four biweekly doses of nivolumab at 3 mg/kg before curative-intent surgical resection. Patients without progression received a fourth nivolumab dose around day 43 and underwent definitive surgical resection on days 50-56. Under RECIST 1.1, patients with complete response, partial response or stable disease were classed as responders, and patients with progression were classed as non-responders. The parent correlative cohort had 12 patients and a response rate of approximately 30%.

For deep sequencing, PBMC libraries mostly used roughly 0.5 ug of input genomic DNA, with six replicates for each sample. Following the manufacturer's instructions, the team built TCRbeta libraries using the immunoSEQ hsTCRbeta kit. An Illumina NovaSeq 6000 S4 flow cell was used to sequence the final libraries, which had first been combined to 3 nM. Under the source paper's analysis protocol: Raw data preprocessing and quality control were performed with the immunoSEQ Analyzer. The analysis was limited to productive rearrangements, and each clonotype was defined by a unique CDR3 amino acid sequence. Repertoire clonality was estimated as the Gini-Simpson index, computed with the R package tcR. Student's t test was used to compare Gini indices, and Pearson correlation was used to assess associations with tumor size change. TCRdb stores this immuneACCESS table with in-frame sequences only. Part of the clones is absent; in the studies checked, under half of the shortfall reflects unresolved V genes, and no reason is known for the rest. V and J calls and clone size come straight from that table; D and trimming were deduced from the DNA. This sample comprises more than 25,000 clones, about 77% of them detected only once. Together, the top ten hold 3% to 4% of the sample.

Comments on this clone: Its antigen remains unidentified. The sample holds no much larger clone one base away, and base qualities are not on file.

What the work shows at the level of the full study, not this receptor alone: Only a few patients per response group were included in the TCR analyses, and larger cohorts for validation were called for by the authors. Higher pretreatment blood Treg/Th17 ratios correlated with higher pretreatment blood TCRbeta clonality and lower post-treatment tumor TCRbeta clonality. After neoadjuvant nivolumab, significantly higher T cell clonality (Gini index) was found within PBMCs in non-responders than in responders.

The germline V gene gives CDR1 as SGHVS and CDR2 as FNYEAQ. Measured from the cysteine to the phenylalanine, the CDR3 is 15 residues long. Only the CDR3 part of the read is kept: 45 bases, read in frame from the first base. Trimming costs V 1 base and J 1 base, and their ends lie 11 bases apart. Explained via the paper, the time point label denotes: after neoadjuvant nivolumab, at surgical resection. The patients had newly diagnosed stage II-IVA oral cavity squamous cell carcinoma and had not received any prior systemic or radiation treatment. The cohort was made up of patients with locally advanced, HPV-negative oral cavity squamous cell carcinoma. Peripheral blood mononuclear cells were analyzed directly and were not maintained or expanded in culture. The samples were obtained from a longitudinal correlative study of a single-arm phase II trial testing neoadjuvant nivolumab in oral cavity squamous cell carcinoma. Subject-matched pre- and post-treatment PBMCs and tumors from three responders and three non-responders underwent genomic DNA-based TCRbeta sequencing. Peripheral blood mononuclear cells were collected before nivolumab treatment and again after treatment, at the time of surgery. The Maxwell RSC DNA from Cells kit was used to isolate genomic DNA from PBMCs.

This TCR came from a person between 40 and 85 years old with oral cavity squamous cell carcinoma. This specimen was PBMCs, taken after nivolumab (anti-PD-1) treatment. Rearrangement joined TRBV7-6 to TRBJ2-7; the D gene is not confidently resolved. The DNA is TGTGCCAGCAGCTTAGAAGCAGGTCCTTCCTACGAGCAGTACTTC. The translation is CASSLEAGPSYEQYF.